This TCR beta chain was observed in a study of shared clonotypes between healthy human individuals. Notes on the study in general: Among donors, clonotype sharing was expected to be affected by sequencing depth. A handful of donors showed sharing of about 4.6% of naive CD4 clonotypes.

V was trimmed by 4 bases and J by 5 bases, leaving 5 bases between them. This CDR3 region has 11 residues. Germline CDR1 is MNHNS and CDR2 is SASEGT. Of note for this clone: The antigen is unknown.

Data came from immunoSEQ multiplex PCR; TCRdb stores just in-frame clones and leaves some out. The repertoire consists of over a million clones, with approximately 78% occurring once and the leading ten covering around 0.6%. The sample taken for sequencing was memory CD4+ T cells from PBMCs. Subset defined: CD45RA-negative fraction. The receptor was isolated from a man younger than 35 in good health. Some clones in this sample may be carry-over from other donors' samples. V usage is TRBV6-1 and J usage is TRBJ2-5; the D gene is possibly TRBD2 (5 bases). CDR3: CASSAGETQYF. The CDR3 coding sequence is TGTGCCAGCAGTGCGGGGGAGACCCAGTACTTC.